The clone carrying this T cell receptor beta chain was counted a few times. What it binds is unknown. V was trimmed by 10 bases and J by 8 bases, leaving 16 bases between them. The CDR3 contains 12 residues. The V gene's germline CDR1 is KGHDR and CDR2 SFDVKD. 5'RACE primed from the constant segment yielded TCR alpha and TCR beta cDNA libraries bearing sample barcodes and UMIs. TCRdb passed the 5' RACE reads through MiXCR, listing each CDR3 protein once. The data hold approximately 260,000 distinct CDR3 sequences, with about a sixth observed a single time. The record originates from a study of T-cell memory formation after mild COVID-19. Study background: TCR clusters showed largely donor specificity. Points from the study as a whole: The CD4+ clones that contracted clustered mainly within CM and EM, and the CD8+ clones concentrated in EMRA. For second-wave clones that peaked at day 37, SARS-CoV-2 specificity went unverified.

The V gene is TRBV24-1, the J gene TRBJ1-2; D remains unclear. Input material: PBMCs or a T cell subset sorted from them (not recorded which). This receptor was obtained from a man between 18 and 29 years old who had mild COVID-19 (a few samples of this study predate the infection). Cell type and time point are not known. CDR3 nucleotides: TGTGCCACTGGGAAGGAAGGGTACGGCTACACCTTC. Its protein product is CATGKEGYGYTF.